This T cell receptor (beta chain) was identified in a study of shared clonotypes between healthy human individuals. Study summary: The donor group consisted of two women and a few men, aged 18 to 49. Overall study results and limits: Estimated clonotype richness was generally higher in naive than memory subsets.

Per the original methods: Sequence data from immunoSEQ were junction-only and lacked quality scores; consequently, filtering differed. Measured with immunoSEQ multiplex PCR; TCRdb has only the in-frame clones, and not every one. V and J calls and clone size follow that table, whereas D and trimming were derived from the DNA. The profile shows around 1,900,000 clones, just over 90% of them singletons. Germline CDR1 SGHAT, CDR2 FQNNGV. This CDR3 is 15 amino acids long. J lost 1 base, V lost 0 bases, and 0 bases had no gene match. Selected positively for CCR7 and CD45RO-negative, naive CD8 cells excluded terminally differentiated effector memory CD45RA+ cells. Every contributor of samples was a Caucasian grown-up residing in Nashville, Tennessee. Comments on this clone: Its antigen remains unidentified. Within the sample, other DNA sequences also encode this same CDR3.

The TCR sequence derives from a man aged 18 to 30 in good health. Some clones in this sample may be carry-over from other donors' samples. Material: naive CD8+ T cells from PBMCs. The rearrangement joins TRBV11-2 to TRBJ2-3; 8 positions match TRBD2. CDR3 loop: CASSLDSGGTDTQYF. The CDR3 region has the DNA TGTGCCAGCAGCTTAGATAGCGGGGGCACAGATACGCAGTATTTT. The full variable domain, in which reference TRBV11-2 and TRBJ2-3 provide the parts outside the CDR3, is EAGVAQSPRYKIIEKRQSVAFWCNPISGHATLYWYQQILGQGPKLLIQFQNNGVVDDSQLPKDRFSAERLKGVDSTLKIQPAKLEDSAVYLCASSLDSGGTDTQYFGPGTRLTVL.